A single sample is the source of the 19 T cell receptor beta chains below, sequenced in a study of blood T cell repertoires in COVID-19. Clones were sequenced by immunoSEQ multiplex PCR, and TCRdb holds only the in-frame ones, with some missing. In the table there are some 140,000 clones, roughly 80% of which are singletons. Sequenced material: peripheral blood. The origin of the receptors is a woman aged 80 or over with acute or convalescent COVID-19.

CDR3 bases: TGTGCCAGTAGTATTTCGCGGGACCACAGGGGCTATGGCTACACCTTC. This gives the protein CASSISRDHRGYGYTF. V and J are TRBV19 and TRBJ1-2, with 7 bases that match TRBD1. V gave up 3 bases and J gave up 4 bases; unmatched junction bases: 11. Germline loops: CDR1 LNHDA, CDR2 SQIVND (reference sequence). The CDR3 covers 16 residues.

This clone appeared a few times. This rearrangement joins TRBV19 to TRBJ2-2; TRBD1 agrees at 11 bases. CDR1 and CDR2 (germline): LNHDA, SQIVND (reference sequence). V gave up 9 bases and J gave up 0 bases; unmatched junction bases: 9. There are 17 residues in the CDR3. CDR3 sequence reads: CASKTDRGPPNTGELFF. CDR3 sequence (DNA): TGTGCCAGCAAGACGGACAGGGGGCCTCCGAACACCGGGGAGCTGTTTTTT.

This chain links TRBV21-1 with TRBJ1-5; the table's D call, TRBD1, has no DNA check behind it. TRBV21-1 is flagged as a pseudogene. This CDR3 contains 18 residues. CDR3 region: CASSKETGDMANNQPQHF. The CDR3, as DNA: TGTGCCAGCAGCAAAGAGACAGGGGACATGGCTAACAATCAGCCCCAGCATTTT.

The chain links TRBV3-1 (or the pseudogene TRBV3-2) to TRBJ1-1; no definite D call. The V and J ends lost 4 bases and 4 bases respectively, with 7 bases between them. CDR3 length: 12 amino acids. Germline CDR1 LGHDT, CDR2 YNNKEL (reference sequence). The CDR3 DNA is TGTGCCAGCAGCCTCCGAGGCACTGAAGCTTTCTTT. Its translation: CASSLRGTEAFF.

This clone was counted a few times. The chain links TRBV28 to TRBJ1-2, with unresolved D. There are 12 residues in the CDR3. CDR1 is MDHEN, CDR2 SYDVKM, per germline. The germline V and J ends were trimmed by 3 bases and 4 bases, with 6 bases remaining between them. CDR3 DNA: TGTGCCAGCAGTTTTGAGGTCTATGGCTACACCTTC. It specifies CASSFEVYGYTF.

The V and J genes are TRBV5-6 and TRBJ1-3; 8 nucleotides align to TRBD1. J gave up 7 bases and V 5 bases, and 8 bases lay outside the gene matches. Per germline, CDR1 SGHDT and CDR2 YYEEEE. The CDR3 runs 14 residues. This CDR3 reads CASSWAGTGNTIYF. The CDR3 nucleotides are TGTGCCAGCAGTTGGGCCGGGACAGGCAACACCATATATTTT.

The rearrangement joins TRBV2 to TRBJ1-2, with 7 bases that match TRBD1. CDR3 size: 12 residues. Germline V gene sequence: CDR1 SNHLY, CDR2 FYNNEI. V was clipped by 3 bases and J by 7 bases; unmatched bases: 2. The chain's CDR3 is CASSDTGVGYTF. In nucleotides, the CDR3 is TGTGCCAGCAGTGATACAGGGGTTGGCTACACCTTC.

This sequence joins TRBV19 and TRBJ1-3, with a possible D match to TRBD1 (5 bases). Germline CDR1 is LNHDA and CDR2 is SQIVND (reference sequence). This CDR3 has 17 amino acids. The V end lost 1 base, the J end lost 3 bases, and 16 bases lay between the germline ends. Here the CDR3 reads CASSIVTGLRYGNTIYF. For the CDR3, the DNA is TGTGCCAGTAGTATAGTCACGGGACTCCGGTATGGAAACACCATATATTTT.

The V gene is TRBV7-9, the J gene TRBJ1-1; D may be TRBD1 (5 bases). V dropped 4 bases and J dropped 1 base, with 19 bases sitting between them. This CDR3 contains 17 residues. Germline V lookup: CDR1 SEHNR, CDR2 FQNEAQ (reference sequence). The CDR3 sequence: CASSSPQGALGNTEAFF. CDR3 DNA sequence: TGTGCCAGCAGCTCCCCTCAAGGGGCCCTAGGGAACACTGAAGCTTTCTTT.

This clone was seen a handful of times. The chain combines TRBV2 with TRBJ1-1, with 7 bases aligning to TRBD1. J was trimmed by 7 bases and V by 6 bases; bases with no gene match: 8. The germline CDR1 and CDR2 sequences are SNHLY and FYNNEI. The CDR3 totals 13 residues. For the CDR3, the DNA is TGTGCCAGCAGCCGGCAGGGGGGAAATGAAGCTTTCTTT. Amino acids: CASSRQGGNEAFF.

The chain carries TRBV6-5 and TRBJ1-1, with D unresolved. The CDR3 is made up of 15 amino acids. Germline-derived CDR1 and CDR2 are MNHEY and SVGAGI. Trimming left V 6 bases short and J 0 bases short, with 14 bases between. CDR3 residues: CASRTRSWMNTEAFF. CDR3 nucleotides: TGTGCCAGCAGAACCCGTAGCTGGATGAACACTGAAGCTTTCTTT.

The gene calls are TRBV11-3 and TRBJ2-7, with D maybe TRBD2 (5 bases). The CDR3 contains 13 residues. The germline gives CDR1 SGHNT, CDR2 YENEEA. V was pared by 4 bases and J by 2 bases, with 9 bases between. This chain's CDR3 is CASSSGFAYEQYF. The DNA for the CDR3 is TGTGCCAGCAGCTCGGGATTCGCCTACGAGCAGTACTTC.

CDR3 amino acids: CASRTDANYGYTF. CDR3 bases: TGTGCCAGCAGGACAGACGCTAACTATGGCTACACCTTC. The chain combines TRBV6-5 with TRBJ1-2; weak D call: TRBD1 (5 bases). Germline V gives CDR1 MNHEY, CDR2 SVGAGI. The CDR3 is 13 amino acids. The V gene lost 6 bases and the J gene lost 0 bases, with 8 bases spanning the gap.

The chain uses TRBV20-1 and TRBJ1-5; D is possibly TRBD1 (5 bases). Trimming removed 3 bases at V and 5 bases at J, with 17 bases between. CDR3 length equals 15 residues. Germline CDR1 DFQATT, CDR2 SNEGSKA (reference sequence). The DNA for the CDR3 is TGCAGTGCTAGTCTCCTCCAGGACACGGATCAGCCCCAGCATTTT. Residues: CSASLLQDTDQPQHF.

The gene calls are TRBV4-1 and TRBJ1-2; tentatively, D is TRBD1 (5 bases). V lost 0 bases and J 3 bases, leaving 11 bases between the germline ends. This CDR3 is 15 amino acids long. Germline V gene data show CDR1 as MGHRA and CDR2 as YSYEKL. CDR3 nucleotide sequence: TGCGCCAGCAGCCAAGAAGTTCTGGGGCACTATGGCTACACCTTC. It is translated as CASSQEVLGHYGYTF.

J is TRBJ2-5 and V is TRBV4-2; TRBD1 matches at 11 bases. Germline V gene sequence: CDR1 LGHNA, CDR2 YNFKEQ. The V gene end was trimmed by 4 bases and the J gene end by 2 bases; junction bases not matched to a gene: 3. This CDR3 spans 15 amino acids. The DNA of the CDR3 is TGTGCCAGCAGCCCCGGGACAGGGGGTCAAGAGACCCAGTACTTC. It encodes CASSPGTGGQETQYF.

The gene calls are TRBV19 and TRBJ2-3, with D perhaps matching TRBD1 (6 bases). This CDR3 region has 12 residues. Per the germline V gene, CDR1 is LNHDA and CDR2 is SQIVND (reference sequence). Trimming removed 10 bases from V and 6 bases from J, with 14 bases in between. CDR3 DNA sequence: TGTGCCACCCAGGGGCGGGCGGATACGCAGTATTTT. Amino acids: CATQGRADTQYF. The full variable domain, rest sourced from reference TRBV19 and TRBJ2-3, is DGGITQSPKYLFRKEGQNVTLSCEQNLNHDAMYWYRQDPGQGLRLIYYSQIVNDFQKGDIAEGYSVSREKKESFPLTVTSAQKNPTAFYLCATQGRADTQYFGPGTRLTVL.

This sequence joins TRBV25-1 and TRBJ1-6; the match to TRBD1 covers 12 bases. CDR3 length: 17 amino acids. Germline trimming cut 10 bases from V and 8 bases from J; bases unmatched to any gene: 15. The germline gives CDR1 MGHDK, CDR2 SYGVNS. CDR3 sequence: CATQPGQGAGSHSPLHF. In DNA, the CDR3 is TGTGCCACCCAACCGGGACAGGGGGCTGGTTCCCATTCACCCCTCCACTTT.

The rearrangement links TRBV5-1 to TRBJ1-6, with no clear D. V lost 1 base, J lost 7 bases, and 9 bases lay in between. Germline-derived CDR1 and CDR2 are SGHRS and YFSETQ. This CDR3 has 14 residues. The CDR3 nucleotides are TGCGCCAGCAGCTTGTTTGAGGGAAATTCACCCCTCCACTTT. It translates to CASSLFEGNSPLHF.